The clone carrying this T cell receptor (beta chain) showed up many times. Antigen: not known. Germline V gives CDR1 SQVTM, CDR2 ANQGSEA. There are 14 residues in the CDR3. V trimming: 6 bases; J trimming: 5 bases; junction bases outside the gene matches: 10. TCR beta CDR3 regions were amplified from RNA transcripts. HTBI primers primed a first-round RT-PCR, and a second-round multiplex PCR followed. TCRdb independently ran MiXCR on the multiplex PCR reads; one entry per CDR3 protein. The data hold about 550,000 distinct CDR3 sequences, with under 40% observed a single time. This entry belongs to a study of Graves' ophthalmopathy and Graves' hyperthyroidism. Whole-study findings and limits: Most expanded clonotypes from thyroid (those above 0.001 frequency) were also found in blood.

The source material was peripheral blood or thyroid tissue (not recorded which). This chain links TRBV29-1 with TRBJ1-5; 7 positions agree with TRBD1. The receptor's source is an adult man with Graves' hyperthyroidism. CDR3 sequence reads: CSVADDRVDQPQHF. DNA of the CDR3: TGCAGCGTCGCTGACGACAGGGTCGATCAGCCCCAGCATTTT.